These 4 T cell receptor beta chains were sequenced from one sample in a study of T cells after yellow fever vaccination. TCRdb itself ran the 5' RACE reads through MiXCR, one entry per CDR3 protein. The table has about 350,000 distinct CDR3 sequences, around a tenth seen once. The input for sequencing was PBMCs, taken on the day of the first yellow fever vaccination. The receptors derive from a man between 18 and 35 years old who received the YFV17D yellow fever vaccine.

V is TRBV6-1 and J is TRBJ2-5; D might be TRBD2 (5 bases). CDR1 and CDR2 from the germline V gene are MNHNS and SASEGT. The CDR3 is made up of 14 amino acids. The V end was cut by 7 bases, the J end by 7 bases, with 19 bases between. For the CDR3, the DNA is TGTGCCAGCACAAGGCCCGATGACGGAGGGACCCAGTACTTC. The encoded protein is CASTRPDDGGTQYF.

V is TRBV7-2 and J is TRBJ2-3; 7 nucleotides match TRBD1. Germline assignment: CDR1 SGHTA and CDR2 FQGNSA. CDR3 length: 17 amino acids. The V segment lost 5 bases and the J segment 0 bases; nucleotides outside the gene matches: 11. The CDR3 spells CASSPRGQTISTDTQYF. CDR3 nucleotides: TGTGCCAGCAGCCCACGGGGACAGACAATCAGCACAGATACGCAGTATTTT.

With regard to this clonotype: This could be a read error, since a much larger clone is one nucleotide away. This chain uses TRBV25-1 with TRBJ2-7; tentative D call: TRBD2 (5 bases). Germline assignment: CDR1 MGHDK and CDR2 SYGVNS. Between the trimmed V and J ends, which lost 7 bases and 2 bases, there was a span of 6 bases. The CDR3 sequence is 11 residues long. The CDR3 reads CASIGAYEQYF. For the CDR3, the DNA is TGTGCCAGCATCGGGGCCTACGAGCAGTACTTC.

The chain is built from TRBV6-1 and TRBJ2-7; TRBD1 matches at 10 bases. Germline CDR1 and CDR2: MNHNS and SASEGT. V gave up 7 bases and J gave up 7 bases; unmatched junction bases: 13. The CDR3 length is 15 residues. The CDR3 coding sequence is TGTGCCAGCAACCGATCGGGGACAGGGGCTCGGGAGCAGTACTTC. Encoded protein: CASNRSGTGAREQYF.